These T cell receptor beta chains were read from a single sample in a study of cytomegalovirus exposure and HLA in healthy donors. TCRdb's table, derived via immunoSEQ multiplex PCR, lists solely in-frame clones and lacks some. The sample gives more than 95,000 clones, about an eighth of which show up once; approximately 16% is in the top ten. The sample was PBMCs. These receptors were obtained from a middle-aged man in good health and CMV-seropositive. The CDR3 runs from the conserved cysteine through the conserved F or W. The D gene is left open where the match is weak. The listing skips clone size in some rows; elsewhere it reads once, few, many or a size class.

clone_size | d_call | j_call | v_call | cdr3_aa | cdr3_nt
- | TRBD1 | TRBJ2-5 | TRBV7-2 | CASSLANRGAETQYF | TGTGCCAGCAGCTTAGCCAACAGGGGGGCAGAGACCCAGTACTTC
once | - | TRBJ1-1 | TRBV6-1 | CASSSSGATEAFF | TGTGCCAGCAGTTCGTCAGGGGCCACTGAAGCTTTCTTT
few | - | TRBJ1-2 | TRBV6-1 | CASINLQVDLDGYTF | TGTGCCAGTATTAACCTACAGGTAGACTTAGATGGCTACACCTTC
- | TRBD1 | TRBJ1-1 | TRBV28 | CASRTGGTLEAFF | TGTGCCAGCAGGACAGGGGGTACCCTTGAAGCTTTCTTT
- | TRBD1 | TRBJ1-5 | TRBV7-2 | CASSRDRNQPQHF | TGTGCCAGCAGCAGGGACAGGAATCAGCCCCAGCATTTT
- | - | TRBJ2-6 | TRBV7-9 | CASSLISSGANVLTF | TGTGCCAGCAGCTTAATATCCTCTGGGGCCAACGTCCTGACTTTC
- | - | TRBJ2-7 | TRBV27 | CASSFQGFTYEQYF | TGTGCCAGCAGTTTTCAGGGCTTCACCTACGAGCAGTACTTC
- | TRBD2 | TRBJ2-2 | TRBV7-2 | CASSLRPSGIGGGELFF | TGTGCCAGCAGCTTACGACCTAGCGGGATAGGAGGCGGGGAGCTGTTTTTT
- | TRBD2 | TRBJ2-7 | TRBV5-1 | CASSLNPLAASYEQYF | TGCGCCAGCAGCTTAAACCCCCTAGCGGCTTCCTACGAGCAGTACTTC
- | TRBD2 | TRBJ2-2 | TRBV7-2 | CASSRIGAGGTGELFF | TGTGCCAGCAGCCGAATCGGAGCGGGAGGGACCGGGGAGCTGTTTTTT
- | TRBD2 | TRBJ2-3 | TRBV6-5 | CASSYLAGADTQYF | TGTGCCAGCAGTTACCTAGCGGGAGCAGATACGCAGTATTTT
few | TRBD1 | TRBJ2-7 | TRBV5-1 | CASSQGQDNSYEQYF | TGCGCCAGCAGCCAGGGACAGGATAACTCCTACGAGCAGTACTTC
few | TRBD1 | TRBJ2-1 | TRBV27 | CASKDRAGNEQFF | TGTGCCAGCAAGGACAGGGCGGGCAATGAGCAGTTCTTC
few | - | TRBJ1-2 | TRBV29-1 | CRAGGGSTF | TGCCGCGCCGGCGGCGGCTCAACCTTC
- | TRBD1 | TRBJ1-4 | TRBV7-3 | CASSSGQSGKLFF | TGTGCCAGCAGCTCGGGACAGTCGGGAAAACTGTTTTTT
few | - | TRBJ2-1 | TRBV19 | CASTTRSYNEQFF | TGTGCCAGCACAACCCGCTCCTACAATGAGCAGTTCTTC
- | - | TRBJ2-7 | TRBV29-1 | CSTSGDKGEQYF | TGCAGCACTTCGGGGGATAAGGGCGAGCAGTACTTC
few | TRBD2 | TRBJ2-7 | TRBV5-4 | CASSLGLAGPSYEQYF | TGTGCCAGCAGCTTGGGGCTAGCGGGTCCCTCCTACGAGCAGTACTTC
- | - | TRBJ2-7 | TRBV27 | CASSLGYEQYF | TGTGCCAGCTCCCTCGGCTACGAGCAGTACTTC
few | TRBD2 | TRBJ2-7 | TRBV4-1 | CASSQGVSGKSYEQYF | TGCGCCAGCAGCCAAGGGGTTAGCGGGAAGTCCTACGAGCAGTACTTC
- | - | TRBJ2-2 | TRBV7-2 | CASSGAGASNTGELFF | TGTGCCAGCAGCGGCGCCGGAGCCTCCAACACCGGGGAGCTGTTTTTT
few | TRBD1 | TRBJ2-4 | TRBV4-1 | CASSPGQGGAAAKNIQYF | TGCGCCAGCAGCCCGGGACAGGGAGGAGCCGCAGCCAAAAACATTCAGTACTTC
few | - | TRBJ1-1 | TRBV30 | CAWSRGPNTEAFF | TGTGCCTGGAGTCGAGGGCCGAACACTGAAGCTTTCTTT
- | - | TRBJ1-1 | TRBV19 | CASSKETALNTEAFF | TGTGCCAGTAGTAAGGAGACAGCTTTGAACACTGAAGCTTTCTTT
few | - | TRBJ2-3 | TRBV10-3 | CAISDSPWGLILTKDTQYF | TGTGCCATCAGTGACTCTCCATGGGGCCTTATCCTTACCAAAGATACGCAGTATTTT
- | - | TRBJ2-7 | TRBV20-1 | CSASHREQYF | TGCAGTGCTTCCCACCGGGAGCAGTACTTC
few | TRBD1 | TRBJ1-2 | TRBV7-9 | CASSLRLGQGSNGYTF | TGTGCCAGCAGCTTAAGATTGGGACAGGGGAGCAATGGCTACACCTTC
few | - | TRBJ2-3 | TRBV7-3 | CASSSNRDSPTDTQYF | TGTGCCAGCAGCTCGAACCGGGACTCTCCAACAGATACGCAGTATTTT
few | TRBD1 | TRBJ1-5 | TRBV6-5 | CASSFTGVDQPQHF | TGTGCCAGCAGTTTTACAGGGGTGGACCAGCCCCAGCATTTT
- | - | TRBJ2-2 | TRBV25-1 | CASSESGANTGELFF | TGTGCCAGCAGTGAATCGGGGGCGAACACCGGGGAGCTGTTTTTT
- | - | TRBJ2-7 | TRBV28 | CASSSPEAVHRYEQYF | TGTGCCAGCAGCTCACCGGAGGCCGTACATCGCTACGAGCAGTACTTC
few | TRBD2 | TRBJ2-7 | TRBV4-1 | CASSLGLAGVLDEQYF | TGCGCCAGCAGCCTAGGACTAGCGGGAGTCCTGGACGAGCAGTACTTC
few | - | TRBJ2-6 | TRBV7-9 | CASSQYGRVLTF | TGTGCCAGCAGCCAGTATGGGAGGGTCCTGACTTTC
- | - | TRBJ2-7 | TRBV6-5 | CASSFDSTAAYEQYF | TGTGCCAGCAGTTTTGACAGTACTGCAGCCTACGAGCAGTACTTC
few | - | TRBJ1-2 | TRBV18 | CASSPERTGWRVGYTF | TGTGCCAGCTCACCCGAGAGGACTGGCTGGAGAGTGGGCTACACCTTC
few | TRBD1 | TRBJ1-5 | TRBV19 | CASSIRPGQGHQPQHF | TGTGCCAGTAGTATAAGGCCGGGACAGGGGCATCAGCCCCAGCATTTT
once | - | TRBJ1-2 | TRBV28 | CASSLGAGNYGYTF | TGTGCCAGCAGTTTAGGGGCAGGGAACTATGGCTACACCTTC
- | - | TRBJ2-1 | TRBV30 | CAWSAGWGVSYNEQFF | TGTGCCTGGAGCGCAGGGTGGGGGGTGTCCTACAATGAGCAGTTCTTC
- | - | TRBJ2-1 | TRBV5-5 | CASSPWVSATGNEQFF | TGTGCCAGCAGCCCTTGGGTCTCCGCGACCGGGAATGAGCAGTTCTTC
few | - | TRBJ1-2 | TRBV5-6 | CASSFGAGTNYGYTF | TGTGCCAGCAGCTTCGGGGCGGGAACAAACTATGGCTACACCTTC
few | - | TRBJ2-2 | TRBV10-1 | CASSPSGTGELFF | TGCGCCAGCAGTCCAAGCGGGACCGGGGAGCTGTTTTTT
few | TRBD1 | TRBJ1-2 | TRBV27 | CASSPGTGRSNYGYTF | TGTGCCAGCAGTCCGGGGACAGGACGTTCTAACTATGGCTACACCTTC
few | - | TRBJ2-3 | TRBV6-5 | CASSYAGLTTTDTQYF | TGTGCCAGCAGTTACGCTGGGTTAACTACCACAGATACGCAGTATTTT
- | TRBD2 | TRBJ2-7 | TRBV10-3 | CAISDRTSGIHYEQYF | TGTGCCATCAGTGACCGGACTAGCGGGATTCACTACGAGCAGTACTTC
- | TRBD2 | TRBJ2-7 | TRBV30 | CAWRDRGVYEQYF | TGTGCCTGGAGAGATCGGGGGGTCTACGAGCAGTACTTC
- | - | TRBJ2-5 | TRBV5-1 | CASSNPTSQETQYF | TGCGCCAGCAGCAACCCGACAAGCCAAGAGACCCAGTACTTC
- | - | TRBJ1-2 | TRBV28 | CASSLSIVQGGYTF | TGTGCCAGCAGTTTAAGTATAGTACAGGGAGGCTACACCTTC
- | - | TRBJ2-1 | TRBV7-3 | CASSLTLGIDEQFF | TGTGCCAGCAGCTTAACACTAGGGATAGATGAGCAGTTCTTC
- | - | TRBJ2-2 | TRBV7-9 | CASIGGKVVSTGELFF | TGTGCCAGCATAGGAGGAAAGGTAGTGAGCACCGGGGAGCTGTTTTTT
few | - | TRBJ1-1 | TRBV18 | CASSTGIDTEAFF | TGTGCCAGCTCAACGGGGATAGACACTGAAGCTTTCTTT
- | TRBD1 | TRBJ2-3 | TRBV11-2 | CASSLGGTGYTDTQYF | TGTGCCAGCAGCTTAGGGGGGACAGGATACACAGATACGCAGTATTTT
few | - | TRBJ1-2 | TRBV19 | CASGLGGNYGYTF | TGTGCCAGTGGACTAGGCGGTAACTATGGCTACACCTTC
- | - | TRBJ1-3 | TRBV29-1 | CSVAGQGSSSGNTIYF | TGCAGCGTTGCAGGGCAGGGGTCCAGCTCTGGAAACACCATATATTTT
- | TRBD1 | TRBJ1-3 | TRBV6-5 | CASSQTQGAGNTIYF | TGTGCCAGCAGCCAAACACAGGGGGCTGGAAACACCATATATTTT
few | - | TRBJ2-3 | TRBV19 | CASSRAASTDTQYF | TGTGCCAGTAGTAGGGCCGCTAGCACAGATACGCAGTATTTT
few | - | TRBJ2-3 | TRBV19 | CASSIVGSADTQYF | TGTGCCAGTAGTATCGTCGGGAGTGCAGATACGCAGTATTTT
- | TRBD2 | TRBJ2-3 | TRBV5-1 | CASSFGTSGSVDTQYF | TGCGCCAGCAGCTTTGGGACTAGCGGGAGTGTGGATACGCAGTATTTT